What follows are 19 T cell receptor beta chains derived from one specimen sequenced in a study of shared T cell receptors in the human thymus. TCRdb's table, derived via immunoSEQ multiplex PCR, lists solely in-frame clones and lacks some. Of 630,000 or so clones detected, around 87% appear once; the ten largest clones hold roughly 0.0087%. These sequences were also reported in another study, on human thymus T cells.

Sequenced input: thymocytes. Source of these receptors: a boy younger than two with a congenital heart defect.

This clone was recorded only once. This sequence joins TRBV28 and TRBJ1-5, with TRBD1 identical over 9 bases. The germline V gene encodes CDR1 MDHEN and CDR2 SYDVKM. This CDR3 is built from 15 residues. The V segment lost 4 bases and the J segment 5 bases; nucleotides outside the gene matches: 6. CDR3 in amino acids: CASSWDRALDQPQHF. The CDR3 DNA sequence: TGTGCCAGCAGTTGGGACAGGGCCTTAGATCAGCCCCAGCATTTT.

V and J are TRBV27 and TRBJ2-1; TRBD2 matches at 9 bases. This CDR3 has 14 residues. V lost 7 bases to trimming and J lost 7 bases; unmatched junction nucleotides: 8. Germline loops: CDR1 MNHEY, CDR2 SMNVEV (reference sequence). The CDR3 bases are TGTGCCAGCACAAGGCGGGAGGGCGGAAATGAGCAGTTCTTC. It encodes CASTRREGGNEQFF.

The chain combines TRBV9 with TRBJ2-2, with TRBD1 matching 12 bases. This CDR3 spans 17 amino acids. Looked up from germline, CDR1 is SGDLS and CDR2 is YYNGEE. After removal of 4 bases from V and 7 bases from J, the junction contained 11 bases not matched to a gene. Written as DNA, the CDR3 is TGTGCCAGCAGCCCCCCCCGGGACAGGGGGCCCGGCGGGGAGCTGTTTTTT. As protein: CASSPPRDRGPGGELFF.

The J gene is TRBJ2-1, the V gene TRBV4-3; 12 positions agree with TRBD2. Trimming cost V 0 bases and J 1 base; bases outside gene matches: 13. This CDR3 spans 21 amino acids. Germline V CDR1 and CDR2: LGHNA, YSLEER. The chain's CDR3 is CASSQEPSGRALGVSYNEQFF. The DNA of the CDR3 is TGCGCCAGCAGCCAAGAACCTAGCGGGAGGGCCCTCGGTGTGTCCTACAATGAGCAGTTCTTC.

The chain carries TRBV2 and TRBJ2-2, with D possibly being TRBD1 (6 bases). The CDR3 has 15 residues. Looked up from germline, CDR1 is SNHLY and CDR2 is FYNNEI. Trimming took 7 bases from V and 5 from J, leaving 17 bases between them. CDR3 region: CASNPRQETTGELFF. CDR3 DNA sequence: TGTGCCAGCAATCCAAGACAGGAGACAACCGGGGAGCTGTTTTTT.

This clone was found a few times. The CDR3 loop is CASSGTGNQPQHF. Here the CDR3 DNA reads TGTGCCAGCAGTGGGACAGGGAATCAGCCCCAGCATTTT. The chain combines TRBV2 with TRBJ1-5; 8 nucleotides line up with TRBD1. The CDR3 is made up of 13 amino acids. The V segment lost 4 bases and the J segment 4 bases; nucleotides outside the gene matches: 0. Germline CDR1 is SNHLY and CDR2 is FYNNEI.

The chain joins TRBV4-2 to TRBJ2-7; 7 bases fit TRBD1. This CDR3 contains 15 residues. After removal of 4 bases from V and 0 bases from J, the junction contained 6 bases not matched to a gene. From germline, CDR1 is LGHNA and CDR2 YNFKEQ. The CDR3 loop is CASSPGQSSSYEQYF. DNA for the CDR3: TGTGCCAGCAGCCCGGGACAGTCGAGCTCCTACGAGCAGTACTTC.

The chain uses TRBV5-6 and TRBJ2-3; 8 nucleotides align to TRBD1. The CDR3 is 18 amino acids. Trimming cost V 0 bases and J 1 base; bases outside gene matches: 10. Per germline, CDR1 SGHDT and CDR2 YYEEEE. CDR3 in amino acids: CASSLGQGSPRCTDTQYF. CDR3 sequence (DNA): TGTGCCAGCAGCTTGGGACAGGGGAGCCCTCGATGCACAGATACGCAGTATTTT.

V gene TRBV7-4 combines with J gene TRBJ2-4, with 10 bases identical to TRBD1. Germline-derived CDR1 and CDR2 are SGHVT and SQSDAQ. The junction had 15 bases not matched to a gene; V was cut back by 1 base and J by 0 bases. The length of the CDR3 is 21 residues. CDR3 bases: TGTGCCAGCAGCTTAGAGGTTTCGGGGACAGGGGTTTGGAAAGCCAAAAACATTCAGTACTTC. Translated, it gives CASSLEVSGTGVWKAKNIQYF.

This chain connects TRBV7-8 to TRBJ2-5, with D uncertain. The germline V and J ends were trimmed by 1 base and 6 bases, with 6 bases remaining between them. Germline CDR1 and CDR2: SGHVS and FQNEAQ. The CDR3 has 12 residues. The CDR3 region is CASSLEEKTQYF. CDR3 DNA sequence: TGTGCCAGCAGCTTAGAGGAGAAGACCCAGTACTTC.

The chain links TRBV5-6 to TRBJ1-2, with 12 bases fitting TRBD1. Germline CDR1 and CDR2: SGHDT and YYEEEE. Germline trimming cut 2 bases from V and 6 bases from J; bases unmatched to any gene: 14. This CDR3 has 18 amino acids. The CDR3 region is CASSFTDDRDRGHHGYTF. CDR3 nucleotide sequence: TGTGCCAGCAGCTTCACGGATGACCGGGACAGGGGGCATCATGGCTACACCTTC.

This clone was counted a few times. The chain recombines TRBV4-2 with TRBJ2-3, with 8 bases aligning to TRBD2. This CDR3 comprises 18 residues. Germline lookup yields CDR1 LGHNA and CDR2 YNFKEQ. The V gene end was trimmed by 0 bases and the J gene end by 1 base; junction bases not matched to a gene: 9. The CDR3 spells CASSQDRAGLEGTDTQYF. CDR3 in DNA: TGTGCCAGCAGCCAAGATCGCGCGGGACTAGAGGGCACAGATACGCAGTATTTT.

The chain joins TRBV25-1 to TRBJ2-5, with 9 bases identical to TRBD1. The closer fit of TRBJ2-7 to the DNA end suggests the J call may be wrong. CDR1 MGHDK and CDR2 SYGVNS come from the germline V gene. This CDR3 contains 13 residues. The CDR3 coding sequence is TGTGCCAGCAGGGGGACAGGGCCCTACGAGCAGTACTTC. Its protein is CASRGTGPYEQYF.

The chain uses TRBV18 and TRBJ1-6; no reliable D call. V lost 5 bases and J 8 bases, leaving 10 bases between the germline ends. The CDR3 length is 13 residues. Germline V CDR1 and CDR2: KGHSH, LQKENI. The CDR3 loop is CASSSSRDSPLHF. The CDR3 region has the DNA TGTGCCAGCTCATCTTCCCGTGATTCACCCCTCCACTTT.

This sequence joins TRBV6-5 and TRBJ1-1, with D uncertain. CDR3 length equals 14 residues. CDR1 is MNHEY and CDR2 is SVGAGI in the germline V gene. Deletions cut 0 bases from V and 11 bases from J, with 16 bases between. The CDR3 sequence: CASSYSPDSGAAFF. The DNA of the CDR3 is TGTGCCAGCAGTTACTCACCAGACTCGGGAGCGGCTTTCTTT.

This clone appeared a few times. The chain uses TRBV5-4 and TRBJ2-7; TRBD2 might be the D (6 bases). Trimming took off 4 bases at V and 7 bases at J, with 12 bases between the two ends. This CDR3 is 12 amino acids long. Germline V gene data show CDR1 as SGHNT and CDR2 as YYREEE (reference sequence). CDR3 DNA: TGTGCCAGCAGCCGGGGACTTAATGAGCAGTACTTC. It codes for CASSRGLNEQYF. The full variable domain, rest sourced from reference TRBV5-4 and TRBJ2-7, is ETGVTQSPTHLIKTRGQQVTLRCSSQSGHNTVSWYQQALGQGPQFIFQYYREEENGRGNFPPRFSGLQFPNYSSELNVNALELDDSALYLCASSRGLNEQYFGPGTRLTVT.

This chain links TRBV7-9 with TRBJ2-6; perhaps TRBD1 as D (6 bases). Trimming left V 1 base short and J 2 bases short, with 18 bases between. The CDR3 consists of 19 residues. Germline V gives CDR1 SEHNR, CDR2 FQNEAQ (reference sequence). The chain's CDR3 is CASSLVRPDTGPGANVLTF. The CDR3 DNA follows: TGTGCCAGCAGCTTAGTAAGGCCGGACACAGGGCCTGGGGCCAACGTCCTGACTTTC.

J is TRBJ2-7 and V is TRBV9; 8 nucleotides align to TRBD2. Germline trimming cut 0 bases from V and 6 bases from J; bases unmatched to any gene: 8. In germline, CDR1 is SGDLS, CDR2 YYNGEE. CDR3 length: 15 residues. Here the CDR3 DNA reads TGTGCCAGCAGCGTAGAGCGGGAGAGTATCTCCGAGCAGTACTTC. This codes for CASSVERESISEQYF.

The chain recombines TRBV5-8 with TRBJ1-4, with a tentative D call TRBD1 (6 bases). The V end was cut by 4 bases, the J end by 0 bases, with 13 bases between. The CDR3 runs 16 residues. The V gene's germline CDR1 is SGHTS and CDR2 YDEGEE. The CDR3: CASSPQGDATNEKLFF. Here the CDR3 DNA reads TGTGCCAGCAGCCCACAGGGAGATGCAACTAATGAAAAACTGTTTTTT.